This T cell receptor beta chain is drawn from a study of control samples from healthy donors and cancer patients. This clone was counted a single time. TCRdb's table, derived via immunoSEQ multiplex PCR, lists solely in-frame clones and lacks some. The repertoire holds fewer than 200,000 clones, with roughly 94% as singletons. The CDR3 extends over 13 amino acids. Germline CDR1 SGHNT, CDR2 YYREEE (reference sequence). Trimming took 1 base from V and 6 from J; bases not matched to a gene: 4. The chain couples TRBV5-4 to TRBJ2-7; the match to TRBD2 covers 7 bases. This receptor was taken from a man aged 60 to 75 with colorectal cancer. The sequencing input was PBMCs. CDR3 in amino acids: CASSLRREGEQYF. DNA of the CDR3: TGTGCCAGCAGCTTGCGGAGGGAGGGCGAGCAGTACTTC.